This is a list of T cell receptor beta chains from one sample in a study of cytomegalovirus exposure and HLA in healthy donors. Assay used: immunoSEQ multiplex PCR; TCRdb lists only in-frame clones, some missing. The table has some 110,000 clones, 60% to 80% seen once. The sample was PBMCs. The receptors shown here come from a man in his 60s in good health and CMV-seropositive. The CDR3 runs from the conserved cysteine through the conserved F or W. Fields, in order: clone size, V gene, J gene, D gene, CDR3 protein, CDR3 DNA. The D gene is left open where the match is weak. Size is omitted from some rows. Given values are once, few, many or a class for expanded clones.

abundance: .
v_gene: TRBV27
j_gene: TRBJ2-7
d_gene: .
CDR3aa: CASSLLSGGVGGSYEQYF
CDR3nt: TGTGCCAGCAGTTTATTATCAGGGGGTGTGGGAGGCTCCTACGAGCAGTACTTC

abundance: .
v_gene: TRBV14
j_gene: TRBJ2-3
d_gene: .
CDR3aa: CASSQRLDSLDTDTQYF
CDR3nt: TGTGCCAGCAGCCAAAGGCTGGACAGCTTGGACACAGATACGCAGTATTTT

abundance: .
v_gene: TRBV7-7
j_gene: TRBJ2-2
d_gene: .
CDR3aa: CASSSAGTHTGGLFF
CDR3nt: TGTGCCAGCAGTTCTGCCGGGACACACACCGGGGGGCTGTTCTTT

abundance: once
v_gene: TRBV5-1
j_gene: TRBJ2-2
d_gene: .
CDR3aa: CASSLTSTGELFF
CDR3nt: TGCGCCAGCAGCTTGACTAGCACCGGGGAGCTGTTTTTT

abundance: .
v_gene: TRBV4-1
j_gene: TRBJ1-6
d_gene: .
CDR3aa: CASSQEAQNNSPLHF
CDR3nt: TGCGCCAGCAGCCAAGAGGCCCAGAATAATTCACCCCTCCACTTT

abundance: .
v_gene: TRBV5-1
j_gene: TRBJ2-7
d_gene: .
CDR3aa: CASSLADYEQYF
CDR3nt: TGCGCCAGCAGCCTGGCAGATTACGAGCAGTACTTC

abundance: .
v_gene: TRBV4-1
j_gene: TRBJ2-5
d_gene: TRBD2
CDR3aa: CASRGGVQETQYF
CDR3nt: TGCGCCAGCAGGGGGGGGGTCCAAGAGACCCAGTACTTC

abundance: .
v_gene: TRBV10-1
j_gene: TRBJ1-1
d_gene: .
CDR3aa: CASSAIVGTEAFF
CDR3nt: TGCGCCAGCAGTGCGATCGTCGGCACTGAAGCTTTCTTT

abundance: few
v_gene: TRBV10-2
j_gene: TRBJ2-5
d_gene: TRBD1
CDR3aa: CASSEQGAKTQYF
CDR3nt: TGCGCCAGCAGTGAACAGGGGGCGAAGACCCAGTACTTC

abundance: .
v_gene: TRBV5-1
j_gene: TRBJ2-7
d_gene: .
CDR3aa: CASSLGGVYEQYF
CDR3nt: TGCGCCAGCAGCTTGGGCGGGGTTTACGAGCAGTACTTC

abundance: .
v_gene: TRBV5-1
j_gene: TRBJ2-7
d_gene: .
CDR3aa: CASSLNTGRISSYEQYF
CDR3nt: TGCGCCAGCAGCTTGAACACAGGGCGTATAAGCTCCTACGAGCAGTACTTC

abundance: .
v_gene: TRBV5-5
j_gene: TRBJ1-3
d_gene: TRBD1
CDR3aa: CASSLTGEEGNTIYF
CDR3nt: TGTGCCAGCAGTCTCACAGGGGAGGAAGGAAACACCATATATTTT

abundance: .
v_gene: TRBV7-2
j_gene: TRBJ2-2
d_gene: TRBD2
CDR3aa: CASSLAAGRGAGELFF
CDR3nt: TGTGCCAGCAGCTTAGCGGCAGGGAGGGGCGCCGGGGAGCTGTTTTTT

abundance: once
v_gene: TRBV6-1
j_gene: TRBJ1-2
d_gene: .
CDR3aa: CASSEAGGYDGYTF
CDR3nt: TGTGCCAGCAGTGAAGCTGGGGGGTACGATGGCTACACCTTC

abundance: .
v_gene: TRBV11-2
j_gene: TRBJ2-5
d_gene: .
CDR3aa: CASSILTETQYF
CDR3nt: TGTGCCAGCAGCATACTAACCGAGACCCAGTACTTC

abundance: .
v_gene: TRBV7-9
j_gene: TRBJ1-2
d_gene: .
CDR3aa: CASSLAAVYGYTF
CDR3nt: TGTGCCAGCAGCTTAGCGGCAGTCTATGGCTACACCTTC

abundance: .
v_gene: TRBV5-5
j_gene: TRBJ1-2
d_gene: TRBD1
CDR3aa: CASSLAGTGGVYGYTF
CDR3nt: TGTGCCAGCAGCTTGGCCGGGACAGGGGGCGTCTATGGCTACACCTTC

abundance: .
v_gene: TRBV7-2
j_gene: TRBJ2-3
d_gene: .
CDR3aa: CASSLREFAVSNFPGKQYF
CDR3nt: TGTGCCAGCAGCTTAAGGGAATTTGCAGTCTCAAACTTTCCCGGGAAGCAGTATTTT

abundance: .
v_gene: TRBV5-1
j_gene: TRBJ2-5
d_gene: TRBD1
CDR3aa: CASSYGGLRGLETQYF
CDR3nt: TGCGCCAGCAGCTACGGAGGCTTAAGGGGGCTGGAGACCCAGTACTTC

abundance: once
v_gene: TRBV5-4
j_gene: TRBJ2-7
d_gene: TRBD1
CDR3aa: CASSLRQGASYEQYF
CDR3nt: TGTGCCAGCAGCTTGCGGCAGGGGGCGAGCTACGAGCAGTACTTC

abundance: .
v_gene: TRBV6-5
j_gene: TRBJ1-5
d_gene: .
CDR3aa: CASSPGTRFQPQHF
CDR3nt: TGTGCCAGCAGCCCCGGGACACGGTTTCAGCCCCAGCATTTT

abundance: once
v_gene: TRBV7-9
j_gene: TRBJ1-3
d_gene: .
CDR3aa: CASSPQGNSGNTIYF
CDR3nt: TGTGCCAGCAGCCCACAGGGCAACTCTGGAAACACCATATATTTT

abundance: .
v_gene: TRBV5-1
j_gene: TRBJ2-7
d_gene: TRBD1
CDR3aa: CASSSQGARGEQYF
CDR3nt: TGCGCCAGCAGCTCACAGGGGGCCCGAGGCGAGCAGTACTTC

abundance: .
v_gene: TRBV5-5
j_gene: TRBJ2-7
d_gene: .
CDR3aa: CASSLWGVGEQYF
CDR3nt: TGTGCCAGCAGCTTGTGGGGGGTCGGCGAGCAGTACTTC

abundance: .
v_gene: TRBV19
j_gene: TRBJ1-2
d_gene: TRBD1
CDR3aa: CASSFQGAHGYGYTF
CDR3nt: TGTGCCAGTAGTTTTCAGGGGGCGCACGGCTATGGCTACACCTTC

abundance: .
v_gene: TRBV5-4
j_gene: TRBJ1-2
d_gene: TRBD1
CDR3aa: CASSLAAAGGADGYTF
CDR3nt: TGTGCCAGCAGCTTGGCCGCGGCAGGGGGCGCGGATGGCTACACCTTC

abundance: few
v_gene: TRBV6-5
j_gene: TRBJ2-3
d_gene: TRBD2
CDR3aa: CASSSPSGGAVDTQYF
CDR3nt: TGTGCCAGCAGTTCCCCTAGCGGGGGGGCCGTAGATACGCAGTATTTT

abundance: few
v_gene: TRBV21-1
j_gene: TRBJ1-1
d_gene: .
CDR3aa: CASLPKAVNTEAFF
CDR3nt: TGTGCCAGCCTTCCGAAAGCGGTGAACACTGAAGCTTTCTTT

abundance: .
v_gene: TRBV4-3
j_gene: TRBJ1-3
d_gene: .
CDR3aa: CASSRGTGNTIYF
CDR3nt: TGCGCCAGCAGTCGAGGGACTGGAAACACCATATATTTT

abundance: .
v_gene: TRBV13
j_gene: TRBJ1-1
d_gene: .
CDR3aa: CASSLAQFEAFF
CDR3nt: TGTGCCAGCAGCTTAGCACAGTTTGAAGCTTTCTTT

abundance: .
v_gene: TRBV6-1
j_gene: TRBJ1-1
d_gene: .
CDR3aa: CACHRESNTEAFF
CDR3nt: TGTGCCTGCCACAGGGAGTCGAACACTGAAGCTTTCTTT

abundance: few
v_gene: TRBV6-1
j_gene: TRBJ2-2
d_gene: TRBD1
CDR3aa: CASSEGQGADTGELFF
CDR3nt: TGTGCCAGCAGTGAAGGGCAGGGGGCGGACACCGGGGAGCTGTTTTTT

abundance: .
v_gene: TRBV10-1
j_gene: TRBJ2-3
d_gene: .
CDR3aa: CASSLSLSTDTQYF
CDR3nt: TGCGCCAGCAGTCTTAGCCTCAGCACAGATACGCAGTATTTT

abundance: .
v_gene: TRBV19
j_gene: TRBJ2-4
d_gene: .
CDR3aa: CASSIPGGGKSIQYF
CDR3nt: TGTGCCAGTAGTATACCCGGAGGGGGCAAAAGCATTCAGTACTTC

abundance: .
v_gene: TRBV7-6
j_gene: TRBJ1-4
d_gene: .
CDR3aa: CASSLGGQDEKLFF
CDR3nt: TGTGCCAGCAGCCTAGGGGGGCAGGATGAAAAACTGTTTTTT

abundance: .
v_gene: TRBV5-1
j_gene: TRBJ2-1
d_gene: TRBD1
CDR3aa: CASSLAGGTGYNEQFF
CDR3nt: TGCGCCAGCAGCTTGGCCGGTGGGACAGGCTACAATGAGCAGTTCTTC

abundance: .
v_gene: TRBV7-2
j_gene: TRBJ2-7
d_gene: .
CDR3aa: CASSLVARDFDEQYF
CDR3nt: TGTGCCAGCAGCTTAGTAGCCAGGGACTTTGACGAGCAGTACTTC

abundance: few
v_gene: TRBV7-6
j_gene: TRBJ1-1
d_gene: .
CDR3aa: CASSRGENTEAFF
CDR3nt: TGTGCCAGCAGCCGGGGGGAGAACACTGAAGCTTTCTTT

abundance: .
v_gene: TRBV5-1
j_gene: TRBJ2-3
d_gene: .
CDR3aa: CASRGERLTDTQYF
CDR3nt: TGCGCCAGCCGGGGTGAGCGACTCACAGATACGCAGTATTTT

abundance: .
v_gene: TRBV27
j_gene: TRBJ2-1
d_gene: TRBD2
CDR3aa: CASSIEGTRASDEQFF
CDR3nt: TGTGCCAGCAGTATTGAAGGGACTAGGGCTTCGGATGAGCAGTTCTTC

abundance: few
v_gene: TRBV19
j_gene: TRBJ1-4
d_gene: .
CDR3aa: CASTGGAFDEKLFF
CDR3nt: TGTGCCAGTACTGGCGGGGCATTTGATGAAAAACTGTTTTTT

abundance: few
v_gene: TRBV11-2
j_gene: TRBJ1-2
d_gene: TRBD1
CDR3aa: CASSLIRTGDSNYGYTF
CDR3nt: TGTGCCAGCAGCTTAATCCGGACAGGTGATTCTAACTATGGCTACACCTTC

abundance: .
v_gene: TRBV28
j_gene: TRBJ2-3
d_gene: .
CDR3aa: CASSSPGGRGTDTQYF
CDR3nt: TGTGCCAGCAGTTCGCCCGGGGGGCGAGGCACAGATACGCAGTATTTT

abundance: .
v_gene: TRBV7-8
j_gene: TRBJ1-5
d_gene: .
CDR3aa: CASSQGRQGGDQPQHF
CDR3nt: TGTGCCAGCAGCCAAGGCAGGCAGGGAGGGGATCAGCCCCAGCATTTT

abundance: .
v_gene: TRBV4-1
j_gene: TRBJ2-1
d_gene: TRBD2
CDR3aa: CASSQDGGGLALNEQFF
CDR3nt: TGCGCCAGCAGCCAAGACGGGGGGGGACTAGCTCTCAATGAGCAGTTCTTC

abundance: few
v_gene: TRBV19
j_gene: TRBJ2-1
d_gene: TRBD2
CDR3aa: CASGLEGYDEQFF
CDR3nt: TGTGCCAGCGGACTAGAAGGTTATGATGAGCAGTTCTTC

abundance: .
v_gene: TRBV28
j_gene: TRBJ1-2
d_gene: TRBD1
CDR3aa: CASSFLAPRSRDSYGYTF
CDR3nt: TGTGCCAGCAGTTTCCTCGCGCCAAGGAGTAGGGACAGCTATGGCTACACCTTC

abundance: .
v_gene: TRBV25-1
j_gene: TRBJ2-7
d_gene: TRBD1
CDR3aa: CASSEWGDRAWTEQYF
CDR3nt: TGTGCCAGCAGTGAATGGGGGGACAGGGCGTGGACCGAGCAGTACTTC

abundance: .
v_gene: TRBV5-1
j_gene: TRBJ2-3
d_gene: .
CDR3aa: CASSQASTDTQYF
CDR3nt: TGCGCCAGCAGCCAAGCTAGCACAGATACGCAGTATTTT

abundance: .
v_gene: TRBV7-2
j_gene: TRBJ2-2
d_gene: .
CDR3aa: CASSLMTENTGELFF
CDR3nt: TGTGCCAGCAGCTTAATGACAGAGAACACCGGGGAGCTGTTTTTT

abundance: .
v_gene: TRBV18
j_gene: TRBJ1-5
d_gene: .
CDR3aa: CASSPYGSNNQPQHF
CDR3nt: TGTGCCAGCTCCCCATACGGGTCGAACAATCAGCCCCAGCATTTT

abundance: .
v_gene: TRBV7-6
j_gene: TRBJ2-3
d_gene: .
CDR3aa: CASSWGGQSTDTQYF
CDR3nt: TGTGCCAGCAGCTGGGGGGGGCAAAGCACAGATACGCAGTATTTT